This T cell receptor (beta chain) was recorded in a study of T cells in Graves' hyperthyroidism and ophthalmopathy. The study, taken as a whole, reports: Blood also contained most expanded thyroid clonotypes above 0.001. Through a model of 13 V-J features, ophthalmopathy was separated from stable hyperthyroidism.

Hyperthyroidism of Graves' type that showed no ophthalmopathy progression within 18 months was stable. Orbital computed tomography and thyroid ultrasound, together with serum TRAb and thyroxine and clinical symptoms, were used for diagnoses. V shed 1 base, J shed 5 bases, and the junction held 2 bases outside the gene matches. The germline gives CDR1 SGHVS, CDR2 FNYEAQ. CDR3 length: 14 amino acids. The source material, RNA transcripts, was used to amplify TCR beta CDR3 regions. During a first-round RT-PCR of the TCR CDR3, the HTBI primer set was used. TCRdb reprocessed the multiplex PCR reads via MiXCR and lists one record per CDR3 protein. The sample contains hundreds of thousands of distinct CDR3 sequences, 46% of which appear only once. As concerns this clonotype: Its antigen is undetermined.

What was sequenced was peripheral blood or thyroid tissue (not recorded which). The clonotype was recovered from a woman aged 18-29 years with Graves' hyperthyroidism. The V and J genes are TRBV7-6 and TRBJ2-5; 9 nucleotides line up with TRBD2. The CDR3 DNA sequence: TGTGCCAGCAGCTTAGGGACTAGCGAGGAGACCCAGTACTTC. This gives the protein CASSLGTSEETQYF.